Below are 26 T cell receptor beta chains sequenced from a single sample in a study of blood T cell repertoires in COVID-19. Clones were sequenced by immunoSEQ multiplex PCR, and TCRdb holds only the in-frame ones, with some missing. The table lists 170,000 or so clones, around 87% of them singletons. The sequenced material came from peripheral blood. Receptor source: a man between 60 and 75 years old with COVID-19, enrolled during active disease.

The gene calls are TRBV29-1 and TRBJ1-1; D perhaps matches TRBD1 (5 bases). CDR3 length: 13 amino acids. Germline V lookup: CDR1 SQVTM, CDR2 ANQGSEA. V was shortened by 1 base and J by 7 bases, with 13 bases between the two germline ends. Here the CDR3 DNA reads TGCAGCGTTGAAGGACGGACACGGATTGAAGCTTTCTTT. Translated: CSVEGRTRIEAFF.

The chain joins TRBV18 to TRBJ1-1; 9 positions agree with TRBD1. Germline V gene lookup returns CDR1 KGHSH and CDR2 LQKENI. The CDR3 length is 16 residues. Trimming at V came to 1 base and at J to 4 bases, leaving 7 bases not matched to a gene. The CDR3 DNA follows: TGTGCCAGCTCACCACTCCGACCGACAGGGGGCACTGAAGCTTTCTTT. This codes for CASSPLRPTGGTEAFF.

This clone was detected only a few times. In nucleotides, the CDR3 is TGCGCCAGCAGCTTGGCCGAGGGTTTGAACACTGAAGCTTTCTTT. The encoded protein is CASSLAEGLNTEAFF. The chain has TRBV5-1 and TRBJ1-1; D remains ambiguous. The CDR3 sequence is 15 residues long. Germline V gene lookup returns CDR1 SGHRS and CDR2 YFSETQ. The V end was cut by 0 bases, the J end by 0 bases, with 9 bases between.

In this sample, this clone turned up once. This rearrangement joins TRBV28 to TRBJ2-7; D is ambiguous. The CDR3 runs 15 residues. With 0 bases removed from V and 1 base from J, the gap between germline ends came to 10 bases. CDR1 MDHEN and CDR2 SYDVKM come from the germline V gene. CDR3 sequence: CASSLWVEPSYEQYF. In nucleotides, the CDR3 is TGTGCCAGCAGTTTATGGGTGGAGCCATCCTACGAGCAGTACTTC.

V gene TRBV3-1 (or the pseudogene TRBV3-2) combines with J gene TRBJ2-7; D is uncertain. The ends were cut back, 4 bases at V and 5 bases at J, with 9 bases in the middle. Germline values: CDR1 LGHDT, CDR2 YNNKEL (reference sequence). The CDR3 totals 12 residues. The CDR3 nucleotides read TGTGCCAGCAGCCTCTCTCGGGACGAGCAGTACTTC. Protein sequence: CASSLSRDEQYF.

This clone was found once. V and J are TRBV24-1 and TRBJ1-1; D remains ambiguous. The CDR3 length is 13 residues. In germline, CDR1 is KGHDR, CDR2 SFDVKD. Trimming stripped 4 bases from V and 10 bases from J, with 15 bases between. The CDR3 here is CATSEPGGERAFF. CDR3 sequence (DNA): TGTGCCACCAGTGAGCCTGGCGGGGAACGAGCTTTCTTT.

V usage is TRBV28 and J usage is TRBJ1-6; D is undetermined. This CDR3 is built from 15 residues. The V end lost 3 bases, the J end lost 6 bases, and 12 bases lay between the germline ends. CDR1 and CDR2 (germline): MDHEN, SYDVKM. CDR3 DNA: TGTGCCAGCAGTTTCACGGGTATTGGTAATTCACCCCTCCACTTT. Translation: CASSFTGIGNSPLHF.

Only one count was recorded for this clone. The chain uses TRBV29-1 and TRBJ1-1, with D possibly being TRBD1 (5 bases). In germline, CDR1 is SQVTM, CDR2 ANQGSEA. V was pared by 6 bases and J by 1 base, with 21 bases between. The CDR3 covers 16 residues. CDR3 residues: CSVTSSILTENTEAFF. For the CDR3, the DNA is TGCAGCGTGACCTCATCGATATTGACAGAGAACACTGAAGCTTTCTTT.

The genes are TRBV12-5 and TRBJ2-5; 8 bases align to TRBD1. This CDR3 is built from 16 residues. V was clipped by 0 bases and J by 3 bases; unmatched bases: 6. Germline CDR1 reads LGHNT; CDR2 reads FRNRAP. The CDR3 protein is CASGLVPTGAKETQYF. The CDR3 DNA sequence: TGTGCTAGTGGTTTGGTACCGACAGGGGCTAAAGAGACCCAGTACTTC.

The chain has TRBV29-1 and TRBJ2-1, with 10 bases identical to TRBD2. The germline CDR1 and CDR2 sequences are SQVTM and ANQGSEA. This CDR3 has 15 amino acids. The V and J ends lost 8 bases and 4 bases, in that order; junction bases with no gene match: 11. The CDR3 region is CSIGGLAGVYNEQFF. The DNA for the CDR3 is TGCAGCATTGGGGGCCTAGCGGGGGTATACAATGAGCAGTTCTTC.

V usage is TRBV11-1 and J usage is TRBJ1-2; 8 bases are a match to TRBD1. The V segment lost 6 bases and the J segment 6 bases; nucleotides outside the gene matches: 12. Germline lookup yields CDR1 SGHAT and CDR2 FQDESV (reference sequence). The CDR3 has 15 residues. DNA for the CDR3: TGTGCCAGCAGTCGCAGCTGGGGACAGGATGATGGCTACACCTTC. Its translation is CASSRSWGQDDGYTF.

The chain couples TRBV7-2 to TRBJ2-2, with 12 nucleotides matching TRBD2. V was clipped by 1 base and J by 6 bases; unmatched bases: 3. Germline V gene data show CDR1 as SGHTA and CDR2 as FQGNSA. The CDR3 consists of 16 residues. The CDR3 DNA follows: TGTGCCAGCAGCTTAGGACTAGCGGGAGTACCCGGGGAGCTGTTTTTT. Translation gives CASSLGLAGVPGELFF.

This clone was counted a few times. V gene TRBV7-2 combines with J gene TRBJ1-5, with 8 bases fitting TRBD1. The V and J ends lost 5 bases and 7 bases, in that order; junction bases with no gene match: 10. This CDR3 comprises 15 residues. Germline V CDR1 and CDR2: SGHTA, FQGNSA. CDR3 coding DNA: TGTGCCAGCAGCAGGGCGGGACAGGTCATCCAGCCCCAGCATTTT. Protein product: CASSRAGQVIQPQHF.

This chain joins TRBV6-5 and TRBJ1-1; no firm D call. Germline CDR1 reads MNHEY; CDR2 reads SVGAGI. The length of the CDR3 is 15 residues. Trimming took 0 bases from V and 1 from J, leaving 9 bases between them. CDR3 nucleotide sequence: TGTGCCAGCAGTTACTCGAGGGCATCGAACACTGAAGCTTTCTTT. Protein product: CASSYSRASNTEAFF.

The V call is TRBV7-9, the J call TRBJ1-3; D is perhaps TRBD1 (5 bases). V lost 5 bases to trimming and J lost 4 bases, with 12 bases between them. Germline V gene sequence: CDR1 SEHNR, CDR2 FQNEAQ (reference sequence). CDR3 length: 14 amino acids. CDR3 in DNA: TGTGCCAGCAGCGACGGGACTGGAGGAAACACCATATATTTT. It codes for CASSDGTGGNTIYF.

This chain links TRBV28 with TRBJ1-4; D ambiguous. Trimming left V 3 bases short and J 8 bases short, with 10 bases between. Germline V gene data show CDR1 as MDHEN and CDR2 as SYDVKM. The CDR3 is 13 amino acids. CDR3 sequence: CASSFGGNEKLFF. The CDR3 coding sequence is TGTGCCAGCAGTTTCGGAGGGAACGAAAAACTGTTTTTT.

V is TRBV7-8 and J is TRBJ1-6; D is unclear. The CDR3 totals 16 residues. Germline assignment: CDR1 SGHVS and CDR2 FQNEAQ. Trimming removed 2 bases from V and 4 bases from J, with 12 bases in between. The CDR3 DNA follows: TGTGCCAGCAGCTTACCCCCGGCGGGGTATAATTCACCCCTCCACTTT. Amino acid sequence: CASSLPPAGYNSPLHF.

The CDR3 sequence: CASSLAQNEKLFF. CDR3 sequence (DNA): TGTGCCAGCAGCTTAGCCCAGAATGAAAAACTGTTTTTT. The chain is built from TRBV7-9 and TRBJ1-4, with no clear D. Trimming cost V 0 bases and J 5 bases, with 4 bases left between them. CDR1 is SEHNR, CDR2 FQNEAQ, per germline (reference sequence). The CDR3 covers 13 residues.

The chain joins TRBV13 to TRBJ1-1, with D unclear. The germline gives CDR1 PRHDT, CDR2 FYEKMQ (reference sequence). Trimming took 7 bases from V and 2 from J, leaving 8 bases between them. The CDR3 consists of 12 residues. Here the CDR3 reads CASNRHNTEAFF. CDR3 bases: TGTGCCAGCAATAGACACAACACTGAAGCTTTCTTT.

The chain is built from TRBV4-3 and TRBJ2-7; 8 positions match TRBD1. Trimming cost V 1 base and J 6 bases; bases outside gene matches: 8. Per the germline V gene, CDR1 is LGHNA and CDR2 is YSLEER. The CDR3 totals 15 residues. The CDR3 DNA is TGCGCCAGCAGCCAAGGAGCAGGGGGCGCGGCCGAGCAGTACTTC. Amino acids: CASSQGAGGAAEQYF.

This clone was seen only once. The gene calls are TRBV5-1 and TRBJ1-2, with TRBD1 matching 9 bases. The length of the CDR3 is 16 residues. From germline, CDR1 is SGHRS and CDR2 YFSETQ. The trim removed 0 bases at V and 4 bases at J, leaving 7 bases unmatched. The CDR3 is CASSLASTGGSYGYTF. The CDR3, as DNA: TGCGCCAGCAGCTTGGCCTCCACAGGGGGCAGCTATGGCTACACCTTC.

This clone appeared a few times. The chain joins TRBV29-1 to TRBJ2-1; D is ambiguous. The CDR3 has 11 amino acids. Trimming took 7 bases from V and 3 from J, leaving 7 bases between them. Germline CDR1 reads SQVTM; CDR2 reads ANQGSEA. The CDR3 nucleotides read TGCAGCGCGTACTTCTACAATGAGCAGTTCTTC. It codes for CSAYFYNEQFF.

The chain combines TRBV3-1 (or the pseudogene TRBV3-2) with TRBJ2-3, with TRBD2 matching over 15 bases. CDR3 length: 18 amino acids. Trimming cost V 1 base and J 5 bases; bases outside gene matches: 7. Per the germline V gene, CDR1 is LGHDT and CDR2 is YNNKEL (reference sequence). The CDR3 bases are TGTGCCAGCAGCCAAGGGACTAGCGGGGGGGCGAGGTTAGATACGCAGTATTTT. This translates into CASSQGTSGGARLDTQYF.

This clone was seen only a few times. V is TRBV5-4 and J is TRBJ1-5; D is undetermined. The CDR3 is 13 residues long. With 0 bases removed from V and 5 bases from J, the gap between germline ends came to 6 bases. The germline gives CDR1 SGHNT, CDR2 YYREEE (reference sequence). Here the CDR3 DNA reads TGTGCCAGCAGCTTGGGGGGAGATCAGCCCCAGCATTTT. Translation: CASSLGGDQPQHF.

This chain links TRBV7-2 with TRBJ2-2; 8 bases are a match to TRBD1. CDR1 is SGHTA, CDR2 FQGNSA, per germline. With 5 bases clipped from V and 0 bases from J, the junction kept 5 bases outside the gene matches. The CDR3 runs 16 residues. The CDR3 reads CASSRADRANTGELFF. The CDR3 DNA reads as TGTGCCAGCAGCCGGGCGGACAGGGCGAACACCGGGGAGCTGTTTTTT. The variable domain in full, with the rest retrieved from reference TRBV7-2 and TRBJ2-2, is GAGVSQSPSNKVTEKGKDVELRCDPISGHTALYWYRQSLGQGLEFLIYFQGNSAPDKSGLPSDRFSAERTGGSVSTLTIQRTQQEDSAVYLCASSRADRANTGELFFGEGSRLTVL.

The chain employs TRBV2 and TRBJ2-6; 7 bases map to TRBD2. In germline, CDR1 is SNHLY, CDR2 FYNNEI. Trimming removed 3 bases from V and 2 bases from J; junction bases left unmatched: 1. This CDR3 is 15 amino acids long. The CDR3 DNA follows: TGTGCCAGCAGTGACGCGGGGGCTGGGGCCAACGTCCTGACTTTC. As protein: CASSDAGAGANVLTF.